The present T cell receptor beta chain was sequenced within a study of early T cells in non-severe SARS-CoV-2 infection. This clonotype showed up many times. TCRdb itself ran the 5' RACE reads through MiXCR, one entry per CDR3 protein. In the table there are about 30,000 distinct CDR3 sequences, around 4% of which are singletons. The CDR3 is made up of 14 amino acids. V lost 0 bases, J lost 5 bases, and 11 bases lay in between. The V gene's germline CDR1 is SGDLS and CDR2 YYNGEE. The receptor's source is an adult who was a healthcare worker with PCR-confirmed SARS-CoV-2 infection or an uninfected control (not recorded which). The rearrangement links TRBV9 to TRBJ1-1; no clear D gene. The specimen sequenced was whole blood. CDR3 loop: CASSVVSGRTEAFF. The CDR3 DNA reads TGTGCCAGCAGCGTAGTGTCGGGGAGGACTGAAGCTTTCTTT.